The TCR beta chain under discussion was sequenced for a study of blood T cell repertoires in COVID-19. About the research overall: Acute-phase and convalescent COVID-19 samples originated in the United States, Italy and Spain. T cells, B-cell-depleted T cells, or PBMCs supplied cDNA or gDNA.

Assay: immunoSEQ multiplex PCR; the TCRdb copy retains only in-frame clones and omits some. This table holds about 200,000 clones, approximately 80% found once. The CDR3 has 12 residues. Trimming removed 6 bases from V and 7 bases from J; junction bases left unmatched: 5. Germline CDR1 LNHDA, CDR2 SQIVND (reference sequence). V usage is TRBV19 and J usage is TRBJ1-2; 7 bases agree with TRBD1. The sample consisted of peripheral blood. This TCR was sampled from a man aged 35 to 55 with acute or convalescent COVID-19. CDR3 region: CASRGTVGGYTF. The CDR3 DNA reads TGTGCCAGTAGAGGGACAGTAGGTGGCTACACCTTC.